Listed below are T cell receptor beta chains from one sample, sequenced in a study of blood T cells in healthy people across ages. TCRdb itself ran the 5' RACE reads through MiXCR, one entry per CDR3 protein. This table has approximately 940,000 distinct CDR3 sequences, around 48% appearing once. Material for sequencing was blood. These receptors all come from a man aged 25 to 45 in good health. CDR3s include the opening cysteine and the closing phenylalanine or tryptophan. D genes are given only for firm matches. Expanded clones get a size class; other rows say once, few or many, or leave the size out.

clone size,V gene,J gene,D gene,CDR3 protein,CDR3 DNA
.,TRBV12-3/TRBV12-4,TRBJ2-7,TRBD2,CASSLSGVAYEQYF,TGTGCCAGCAGTTTAAGCGGGGTAGCCTACGAGCAGTACTTC
.,TRBV28,TRBJ2-7,.,CASSLAPVYEQYF,TGTGCCAGCAGTTTAGCACCGGTCTACGAGCAGTACTTC
.,TRBV5-4,TRBJ1-2,.,CASSLNRLGHGYTF,TGTGCCAGCAGCCTCAACAGGTTAGGACATGGCTACACCTTC
few,TRBV20-1,TRBJ1-5,.,CSARSGEGNQPQHF,TGCAGTGCTAGATCCGGGGAGGGCAATCAGCCCCAGCATTTT
.,TRBV20-1,TRBJ2-5,.,CSARQPQETQYF,TGCAGTGCCAGACAGCCCCAAGAGACCCAGTACTTC
few,TRBV7-9,TRBJ2-7,TRBD2,CASSFGTSGGVSYEQYF,TGTGCCAGCAGTTTCGGGACTAGCGGGGGTGTATCCTACGAGCAGTACTTC
.,TRBV11-2,TRBJ2-3,.,CASSLDTRGTDTQYF,TGTGCCAGCAGCTTAGATACCCGAGGCACAGATACGCAGTATTTT
few,TRBV3-1,TRBJ2-7,.,CASYGESGGVYEQYF,TGTGCCAGCTATGGCGAGAGTGGCGGGGTCTACGAGCAGTACTTC
few,TRBV28,TRBJ2-1,TRBD2,CASESGGIYNEQFF,TGTGCCAGCGAAAGCGGGGGTATCTACAATGAGCAGTTCTTC
few,TRBV7-3,TRBJ2-3,TRBD2,CASSLTSGGATDTQYF,TGTGCCAGCAGCTTAACATCGGGGGGGGCTACAGATACGCAGTATTTT
.,TRBV20-1,TRBJ2-6,.,CSADPQEVVRMGSGANVLTF,TGCAGTGCCGACCCACAGGAAGTCGTTCGAATGGGCTCTGGGGCCAACGTCCTGACTTTC
few,TRBV4-1,TRBJ2-5,.,CASSQEGAQTEKQETQYF,TGCGCCAGCAGCCAAGAGGGGGCTCAGACAGAAAAACAAGAGACCCAGTACTTC
.,TRBV6-5,TRBJ1-1,.,CASSYFQKGTEAFF,TGTGCCAGCAGTTACTTCCAAAAGGGGACTGAAGCTTTCTTT
.,TRBV29-1,TRBJ2-2,.,CSVSDNTGELFF,TGCAGCGTGAGCGATAACACCGGGGAGCTGTTTTTT
few,TRBV3-1,TRBJ2-3,.,CASSQDRSGTQYF,TGTGCCAGCAGCCAGGACCGGTCTGGTACGCAGTATTTT
.,TRBV4-3,TRBJ1-1,.,CANSQGRAGRNTEAFF,TGCGCCAACAGCCAAGGGCGGGCAGGGCGGAACACTGAAGCTTTCTTT
.,TRBV14,TRBJ1-5,.,CASSQGRTGKVNQPQHF,TGTGCCAGCAGCCAAGGTCGCACCGGGAAAGTGAATCAGCCCCAGCATTTT
.,TRBV20-1,TRBJ2-7,TRBD2,CSAILRTSGGSEQYF,TGCAGTGCTATACTCCGGACTAGCGGGGGGTCTGAGCAGTACTTC
few,TRBV7-2,TRBJ2-1,TRBD1,CASSLGQGGFNEQFF,TGTGCCAGCAGCTTGGGACAGGGAGGCTTCAATGAGCAGTTCTTC
.,TRBV20-1,TRBJ2-2,.,CSAREELLTGELFF,TGCAGTGCTAGAGAAGAGCTTTTGACCGGGGAGCTGTTTTTT
once,TRBV13,TRBJ2-3,.,CASSLPDTRRFDTQYF,TGTGCCAGCAGCTTACCCGATACTCGGCGCTTCGATACGCAGTATTTT
once,TRBV6-5,TRBJ2-3,.,CASSYSSGYFADTQYF,TGTGCCAGCAGTTACTCGTCAGGGTATTTCGCAGATACGCAGTATTTT